This T cell receptor beta chain originates from a study of CXCR3-negative and CXCR3-positive naive CD8 T cells. Researchers sorted roughly 310,000 cells of each CD8+ T cell subset in triplicate. CDR3 length: 11 amino acids. The germline gives CDR1 SQVTM, CDR2 ANQGSEA. Note on this clonotype: The antigen is undetermined.

General study findings and limits: Naive CXCR3-negative cells resembled naive CXCR3-positive cells in TRBV-TRBJ usage; memory cells differed. Much lower diversity was found in memory CD8+ cells, while both naive subsets had comparably high diversity. Cryopreservation partially lowered CXCR3 expression, so most assays used fresh PBMCs. The study found more hydrophobic TRB CDR3s in CXCR3-positive naive cells than in CXCR3-negative naive cells.

UMI labels and 5' RACE were used to prepare the TRB cDNA libraries. TCRdb reanalyzed the 5' RACE reads and collapses them to one entry per CDR3 protein, without DNA. The repertoire shows around 63,000 distinct CDR3 sequences; the top ten hold about 0.84%. The material sequenced was naive CXCR3+ CD8+ T cells from blood. As for subset: CD45RO-CCR7+CD27+CD95- naive CD8+ T cells expressing CXCR3 (TNR3+). The V call is TRBV29-1, the J call TRBJ2-4; absent DNA, TCRdb's TRBD2 call cannot be checked. The clonotype was recovered from a human donor in good health. Some clones in this sample may be carry-over from other donors' samples. The CDR3 sequence is CSVRDRNIQYF. Drawing the rest from reference TRBV29-1 and TRBJ2-4, the complete variable domain is SAVISQKPSRDICQRGTSLTIQCQVDSQVTMMFWYRQQPGQSLTLIATANQGSEATYESGFVIDKFPISRPNLTFSTLTVSNMSPEDSSIYLCSVRDRNIQYFGAGTRLSVL.